Below, 24 T cell receptor beta chains from the same sample are listed, as sequenced in a study of tumor-infiltrating lymphocytes in primary liver carcinoma. Between 20 and 30 mg of unsorted bulk tissue served as the source from which RNA and DNA were co-extracted. Constant-region priming of around 500 ng total RNA yielded TCR beta cDNA. Libraries for TCR beta were built through three nested multiplex PCR rounds, which together made up a slightly modified ARM-PCR procedure. Forward primers for TRBV1-TRBV30 and a C-beta reverse primer served the first two PCR rounds, at around 9 cycles each. TCRdb re-analysed the multiplex PCR reads in MiXCR, keeping a single row per CDR3 protein. The table lists over 75,000 distinct CDR3 sequences, about 70% of them singletons. The sequencing input was tumor-adjacent normal liver tissue. These receptors were taken from a man between 40 and 49 years old with primary liver carcinoma and hepatitis B virus infection.

Comments on this clonotype: The junction departs from germline at one end; a sequencing error may be responsible. V is TRBV4-1 and J is TRBJ2-3; possibly TRBD1 or TRBD2 for D (5 bases each). Germline V lookup: CDR1 MGHRA, CDR2 YSYEKL. CDR3 length: 16 residues. CDR3: CASRLFGAPSTDTQYF. CDR3 nucleotides: TGCGCTAGCAGGCTCTTCGGGGCTCCTAGCACAGATACGCAGTATTTT.

This chain's CDR3 is CASSPNAGSYNEQFF. As DNA, the CDR3 is TGTGCCAGCAGCCCGAATGCCGGGTCTTACAATGAGCAGTTCTTC. J is TRBJ2-1 and V is TRBV7-3; D unresolved. V lost 5 bases and J 4 bases, leaving 15 bases between the germline ends. CDR1 is SGHTA and CDR2 is FQGTGA in the germline V gene. There are 15 residues in the CDR3.

This clonotype was seen a few times. DNA for the CDR3: TGTGCCATCAAGGCAGGGGAGAACACTGAAGCTTTCTTT. This sequence encodes CAIKAGENTEAFF. V and J are TRBV10-3 and TRBJ1-1, with D possibly matching TRBD1 (6 bases). Germline V gene sequence: CDR1 ENHRY, CDR2 SYGVKD. This CDR3 is built from 13 residues. V lost 7 bases, J lost 1 base, and 10 bases lay in between.

A single count supports this clonotype. An end of the junction does not agree with germline; a read error may underlie this. This chain uses TRBV12-3 or TRBV12-4 with TRBJ1-1; D is ambiguous. The CDR3 covers 13 residues. Here the CDR3 reads CASSLSDLTEASF. CDR3 bases: TGTGCTAGCAGTTTATCGGATCTCACTGAAGCTTCCTTT.

The chain couples TRBV7-8 to TRBJ2-7; a weak D match, TRBD2 (6 bases). Trimming stripped 7 bases from V and 5 bases from J, with 18 bases between. Germline V lookup: CDR1 SGHVS, CDR2 FQNEAQ. CDR3 length: 14 amino acids. The CDR3 spells CASTYPQTGDEQYF. The CDR3 DNA is TGTGCCAGCACCTACCCCCAGACGGGGGACGAGCAGTACTTC.

As to this clonotype: A junction boundary mismatches the germline segment, possibly from a read error. The V call is TRBV12-3 or TRBV12-4, the J call TRBJ2-7; D remains ambiguous. The CDR3 spans 12 residues. The CDR3 DNA follows: TGTGCCGGCAGTGTAGTAGCCTACGAGCAGTACTTC. Protein: CAGSVVAYEQYF.

This clonotype was picked up many times. The rearrangement joins TRBV5-4 to TRBJ2-3; D is uncertain. Germline lookup yields CDR1 SGHNT and CDR2 YYREEE (reference sequence). The CDR3 contains 14 residues. Trimming removed 4 bases from V and 3 bases from J, with 12 bases in between. CDR3 in DNA: TGTGCCAGCAGCCCTCAAGGGAAGACAGATACGCAGTATTTT. Translation gives CASSPQGKTDTQYF.

This sequence joins TRBV2 and TRBJ2-3; TRBD2 matches at 7 bases. The trim removed 8 bases at V and 3 bases at J, leaving 14 bases unmatched. Per germline, CDR1 SNHLY and CDR2 FYNNEI. The CDR3 loop spans 16 amino acids. The CDR3 DNA follows: TGTGCCAGCGGAGTCGGAACCGTGGGGGGGACAGATACGCAGTATTTT. Residues: CASGVGTVGGTDTQYF. The variable domain in full, completed from reference TRBV2 and TRBJ2-3, reads EPEVTQTPSHQVTQMGQEVILRCVPISNHLYFYWYRQILGQKVEFLVSFYNNEISEKSEIFDDQFSVERPDGSNFTLKIRSTKLEDSAMYFCASGVGTVGGTDTQYFGPGTRLTVL.

This clonotype came up many times. J is TRBJ2-2 and V is TRBV4-1, with TRBD2 as a possible D gene (5 bases). Germline CDR1 reads MGHRA; CDR2 reads YSYEKL. Trimming cost V 6 bases and J 0 bases, with 14 bases left between them. The CDR3 length is 16 residues. The CDR3 bases are TGCGCCAGCAGGACCATAAGCGGAGCGAACACCGGGGAGCTGTTTTTT. Translation gives CASRTISGANTGELFF.

This clonotype was seen just once. The chain has TRBV30 and TRBJ2-3; D perhaps matches TRBD1 (5 bases). Germline V lookup: CDR1 GTSNPN, CDR2 SVGIG (reference sequence). CDR3 size: 16 residues. Trimming removed 0 bases at V and 6 bases at J, with 19 bases between. CDR3 sequence (DNA): TGTGCCTGGAGTGTACAGGACAACAGTGTGTCGGATACGCAGTATTTT. Translated: CAWSVQDNSVSDTQYF. The full variable domain, rest sourced from reference TRBV30 and TRBJ2-3, is SQTIHQWPATLVQPVGSPLSLECTVEGTSNPNLYWYRQAAGRGLQLLFYSVGIGQISSEVPQNLSASRPQDRQFILSSKKLLLSDSGFYLCAWSVQDNSVSDTQYFGPGTRLTVL.

This clonotype showed up just a few times. The chain combines TRBV6-1 with TRBJ2-2; a possible D gene is TRBD2 (5 bases). The CDR3 spans 15 residues. Trimming took 3 bases from V and 12 from J, leaving 20 bases between them. Germline CDR1 MNHNS, CDR2 SASEGT. CDR3 sequence (DNA): TGTGCCAGCAGTGAGGAGCTAGCAGTCACCTGGAAGCTGTTTTTT. Translated, it gives CASSEELAVTWKLFF.

Comment on this clonotype: Sequence at one end of the junction differs from germline and may be a read error. This sequence joins TRBV29-1 and TRBJ2-2; D possibly corresponds to TRBD2 (5 bases). Germline lookup yields CDR1 SQVTM and CDR2 ANQGSEA. The CDR3 totals 12 residues. CDR3 nucleotides: TGCAGCGTTGAGCAAGGGCTCGGGGAACTGTTTTTT. Translated, it gives CSVEQGLGELFF.

For this clonotype: A read error is possible here, since a much larger clone lies one base away. Lacking the conserved final phenylalanine or tryptophan, this CDR3 likely reflects a read error. The rearrangement uses TRBV6-5 and TRBJ1-1; TRBD1 might be the D (5 bases). Trimming shortened V by 0 bases and J by 7 bases, and 21 bases separated the two germline ends. The CDR3 covers 17 residues. Germline V gene sequence: CDR1 MNHEY, CDR2 SVGAGI. In DNA form, the CDR3 reads TGTGCCAGCAGTTACTCGCACAGTCGGGCTTGGGGGGATGAAGCTTTCCTT. Protein: CASSYSHSRAWGDEAFL.

Worth noting for this clonotype: Without the conserved terminal phenylalanine or tryptophan, this CDR3 likely stems from a read error. The genes are TRBV6-6 and TRBJ2-7; 8 nucleotides align to TRBD2. CDR1 is MNHNY and CDR2 is SVGAGI in the germline V gene (reference sequence). The CDR3 length is 14 residues. CDR3 coding DNA: TGTGTCAACAGTTATGCACTAGCGGATGGTGAGCAGTACTCC. Translating gives CVNSYALADGEQYS.

The chain employs TRBV4-1 and TRBJ2-1; TRBD2 matches 11 bases. With V trimmed by 1 base and J by 6 bases, 5 bases remained unmatched. The CDR3 consists of 16 residues. Germline assignment: CDR1 MGHRA and CDR2 YSYEKL. CDR3 sequence (DNA): TGCGCCAGCAGCCAAGTTACTAGCGGGAGATTCAATGAGCAGTTCTTC. Amino acids: CASSQVTSGRFNEQFF.

A word on this clonotype: A junction boundary mismatches the germline segment, possibly from a read error. The chain combines TRBV28 with TRBJ2-1, with D unclear. CDR1 and CDR2 from the germline V gene are MDHEN and SYDVKM. CDR3 length: 16 amino acids. CDR3 nucleotide sequence: TGTGCTAGCAGACGCACTGCCGTGACTTACTACGATGAGCAGTTCTTC. Residues: CASRRTAVTYYDEQFF.

Comments on this clonotype: At one boundary the junction diverges from the germline segment, which might be a read error. The J gene is TRBJ2-3, the V gene TRBV6-5; no reliable D call. There are 17 residues in the CDR3. The germline gives CDR1 MNHEY, CDR2 SVGAGI. The CDR3 reads CASSYLQHGAGTDTQYF. The CDR3, as DNA: TGTGCCAGCAGTTACTTGCAGCATGGAGCCGGCACAGATACGCAGTACTTT.

CDR3 in amino acids: CASTPETSGPNEQFF. CDR3 DNA sequence: TGTGCCAGTACCCCCGAGACTAGCGGCCCCAATGAGCAGTTCTTC. The chain uses TRBV12-3 or TRBV12-4 and TRBJ2-1; 9 bases line up with TRBD2. V lost 9 bases and J lost 6; bases outside the gene matches: 12. The CDR3 spans 15 residues.

A word on this clonotype: The CDR3 does not end in the conserved phenylalanine or tryptophan, so this is likely a read error. The genes are TRBV11-1 and TRBJ2-7; D perhaps matches TRBD2 (6 bases). Germline V gene lookup returns CDR1 SGHAT and CDR2 FQDESV (reference sequence). CDR3 length equals 15 residues. Trimming left V 2 bases short and J 4 bases short, with 15 bases between. The CDR3 is CASSLTGSGEYEQYL. The CDR3 DNA reads as TGTGCCAGCAGCTTAACGGGATCGGGAGAATACGAGCAGTACTTA.

In regard to this clonotype: Germline and junction disagree at one end, which may indicate a read error. The V call is TRBV5-1, the J call TRBJ2-3; no reliable D call. Germline CDR1 SGHRS, CDR2 YFSETQ. The CDR3 is made up of 14 amino acids. CDR3 nucleotides: TGCACCAGCAGAGGTAGTCTAAGCACAGATACGCAGTATTTT. It encodes CTSRGSLSTDTQYF.

With regard to this clonotype: A much larger clone sits a single nucleotide away, making a read error possible. V is TRBV29-1 and J is TRBJ2-2; 10 bases are shared with TRBD1. This CDR3 comprises 14 residues. With 6 bases clipped from V and 9 bases from J, the junction kept 10 bases outside the gene matches. Germline CDR1 is SQVTM and CDR2 is ANQGSEA. The CDR3 DNA follows: TGCAGCGTGTCGGACAGGGGGGGAACCCGGGAGCTGTTTTTT. Protein product: CSVSDRGGTRELFF.

Note on this clonotype: The junction differs from germline at one of its ends, possibly a read error. The genes are TRBV10-3 and TRBJ2-5; 8 nucleotides align to TRBD1. The germline V gene encodes CDR1 ENHRY and CDR2 SYGVKD. The CDR3 is 15 residues long. DNA of the CDR3: TGTGCCATCAGTGAGCTCGACAGGGGTGATGCGGCCCAATACTTC. Its protein is CAISELDRGDAAQYF.

This clonotype occurred once. At one of its ends the junction is not consistent with the germline gene, which may arise from a read error. The V and J genes are TRBV28 and TRBJ1-2; no clear D. CDR3 length equals 16 residues. Germline-derived CDR1 and CDR2 are MDHEN and SYDVKM. The CDR3 reads CASSLLYDVRYYDYTF. Written as DNA, the CDR3 is TGTGCCAGCAGTTTACTATACGACGTACGGTATTATGACTACACCTTC.

This clonotype showed up just once. Its ends do not fully match the called genes, so a read error is possible. J is TRBJ2-1 and V is TRBV28; 9 nucleotides match TRBD2. The CDR3 has 15 amino acids. Germline CDR1 MDHEN, CDR2 SYDVKM. The CDR3 protein is CASSLAGVGHNGQFF. The CDR3 coding sequence is TGTGCCAGCAGCTTAGCGGGAGTGGGTCACAATGGGCAGTTCTTC.